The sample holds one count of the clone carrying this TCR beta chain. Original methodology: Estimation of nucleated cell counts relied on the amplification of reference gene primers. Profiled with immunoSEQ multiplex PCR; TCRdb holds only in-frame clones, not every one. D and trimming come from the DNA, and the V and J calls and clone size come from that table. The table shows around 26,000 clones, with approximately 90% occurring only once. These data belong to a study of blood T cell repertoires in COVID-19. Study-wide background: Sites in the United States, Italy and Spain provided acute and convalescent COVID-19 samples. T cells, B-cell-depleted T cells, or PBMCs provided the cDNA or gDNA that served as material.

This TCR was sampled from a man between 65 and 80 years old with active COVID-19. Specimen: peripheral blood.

CDR3 in amino acids: CASSIGTAEYSPLHF. The CDR3 coding sequence is TGTGCCAGTAGTATCGGGACAGCCGAGTATTCACCCCTCCACTTT. This chain connects TRBV19 to TRBJ1-6, with TRBD1 matching 7 bases. V shed 3 bases, J shed 8 bases, and the junction held 7 bases outside the gene matches. This CDR3 spans 15 amino acids. Germline CDR1 is LNHDA and CDR2 is SQIVND (reference sequence).